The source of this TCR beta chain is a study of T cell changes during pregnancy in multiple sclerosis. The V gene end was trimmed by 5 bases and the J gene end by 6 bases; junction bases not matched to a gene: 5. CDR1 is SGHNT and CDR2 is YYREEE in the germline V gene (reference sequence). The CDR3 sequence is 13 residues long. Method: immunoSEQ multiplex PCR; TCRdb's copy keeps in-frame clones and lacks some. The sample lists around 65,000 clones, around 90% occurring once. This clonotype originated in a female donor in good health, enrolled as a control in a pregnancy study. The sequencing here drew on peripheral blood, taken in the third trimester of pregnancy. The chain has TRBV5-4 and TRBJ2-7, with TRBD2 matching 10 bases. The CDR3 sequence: CASRQAGGIEQYF. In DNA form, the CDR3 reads TGTGCCAGCAGACAAGCGGGGGGGATCGAGCAGTACTTC.